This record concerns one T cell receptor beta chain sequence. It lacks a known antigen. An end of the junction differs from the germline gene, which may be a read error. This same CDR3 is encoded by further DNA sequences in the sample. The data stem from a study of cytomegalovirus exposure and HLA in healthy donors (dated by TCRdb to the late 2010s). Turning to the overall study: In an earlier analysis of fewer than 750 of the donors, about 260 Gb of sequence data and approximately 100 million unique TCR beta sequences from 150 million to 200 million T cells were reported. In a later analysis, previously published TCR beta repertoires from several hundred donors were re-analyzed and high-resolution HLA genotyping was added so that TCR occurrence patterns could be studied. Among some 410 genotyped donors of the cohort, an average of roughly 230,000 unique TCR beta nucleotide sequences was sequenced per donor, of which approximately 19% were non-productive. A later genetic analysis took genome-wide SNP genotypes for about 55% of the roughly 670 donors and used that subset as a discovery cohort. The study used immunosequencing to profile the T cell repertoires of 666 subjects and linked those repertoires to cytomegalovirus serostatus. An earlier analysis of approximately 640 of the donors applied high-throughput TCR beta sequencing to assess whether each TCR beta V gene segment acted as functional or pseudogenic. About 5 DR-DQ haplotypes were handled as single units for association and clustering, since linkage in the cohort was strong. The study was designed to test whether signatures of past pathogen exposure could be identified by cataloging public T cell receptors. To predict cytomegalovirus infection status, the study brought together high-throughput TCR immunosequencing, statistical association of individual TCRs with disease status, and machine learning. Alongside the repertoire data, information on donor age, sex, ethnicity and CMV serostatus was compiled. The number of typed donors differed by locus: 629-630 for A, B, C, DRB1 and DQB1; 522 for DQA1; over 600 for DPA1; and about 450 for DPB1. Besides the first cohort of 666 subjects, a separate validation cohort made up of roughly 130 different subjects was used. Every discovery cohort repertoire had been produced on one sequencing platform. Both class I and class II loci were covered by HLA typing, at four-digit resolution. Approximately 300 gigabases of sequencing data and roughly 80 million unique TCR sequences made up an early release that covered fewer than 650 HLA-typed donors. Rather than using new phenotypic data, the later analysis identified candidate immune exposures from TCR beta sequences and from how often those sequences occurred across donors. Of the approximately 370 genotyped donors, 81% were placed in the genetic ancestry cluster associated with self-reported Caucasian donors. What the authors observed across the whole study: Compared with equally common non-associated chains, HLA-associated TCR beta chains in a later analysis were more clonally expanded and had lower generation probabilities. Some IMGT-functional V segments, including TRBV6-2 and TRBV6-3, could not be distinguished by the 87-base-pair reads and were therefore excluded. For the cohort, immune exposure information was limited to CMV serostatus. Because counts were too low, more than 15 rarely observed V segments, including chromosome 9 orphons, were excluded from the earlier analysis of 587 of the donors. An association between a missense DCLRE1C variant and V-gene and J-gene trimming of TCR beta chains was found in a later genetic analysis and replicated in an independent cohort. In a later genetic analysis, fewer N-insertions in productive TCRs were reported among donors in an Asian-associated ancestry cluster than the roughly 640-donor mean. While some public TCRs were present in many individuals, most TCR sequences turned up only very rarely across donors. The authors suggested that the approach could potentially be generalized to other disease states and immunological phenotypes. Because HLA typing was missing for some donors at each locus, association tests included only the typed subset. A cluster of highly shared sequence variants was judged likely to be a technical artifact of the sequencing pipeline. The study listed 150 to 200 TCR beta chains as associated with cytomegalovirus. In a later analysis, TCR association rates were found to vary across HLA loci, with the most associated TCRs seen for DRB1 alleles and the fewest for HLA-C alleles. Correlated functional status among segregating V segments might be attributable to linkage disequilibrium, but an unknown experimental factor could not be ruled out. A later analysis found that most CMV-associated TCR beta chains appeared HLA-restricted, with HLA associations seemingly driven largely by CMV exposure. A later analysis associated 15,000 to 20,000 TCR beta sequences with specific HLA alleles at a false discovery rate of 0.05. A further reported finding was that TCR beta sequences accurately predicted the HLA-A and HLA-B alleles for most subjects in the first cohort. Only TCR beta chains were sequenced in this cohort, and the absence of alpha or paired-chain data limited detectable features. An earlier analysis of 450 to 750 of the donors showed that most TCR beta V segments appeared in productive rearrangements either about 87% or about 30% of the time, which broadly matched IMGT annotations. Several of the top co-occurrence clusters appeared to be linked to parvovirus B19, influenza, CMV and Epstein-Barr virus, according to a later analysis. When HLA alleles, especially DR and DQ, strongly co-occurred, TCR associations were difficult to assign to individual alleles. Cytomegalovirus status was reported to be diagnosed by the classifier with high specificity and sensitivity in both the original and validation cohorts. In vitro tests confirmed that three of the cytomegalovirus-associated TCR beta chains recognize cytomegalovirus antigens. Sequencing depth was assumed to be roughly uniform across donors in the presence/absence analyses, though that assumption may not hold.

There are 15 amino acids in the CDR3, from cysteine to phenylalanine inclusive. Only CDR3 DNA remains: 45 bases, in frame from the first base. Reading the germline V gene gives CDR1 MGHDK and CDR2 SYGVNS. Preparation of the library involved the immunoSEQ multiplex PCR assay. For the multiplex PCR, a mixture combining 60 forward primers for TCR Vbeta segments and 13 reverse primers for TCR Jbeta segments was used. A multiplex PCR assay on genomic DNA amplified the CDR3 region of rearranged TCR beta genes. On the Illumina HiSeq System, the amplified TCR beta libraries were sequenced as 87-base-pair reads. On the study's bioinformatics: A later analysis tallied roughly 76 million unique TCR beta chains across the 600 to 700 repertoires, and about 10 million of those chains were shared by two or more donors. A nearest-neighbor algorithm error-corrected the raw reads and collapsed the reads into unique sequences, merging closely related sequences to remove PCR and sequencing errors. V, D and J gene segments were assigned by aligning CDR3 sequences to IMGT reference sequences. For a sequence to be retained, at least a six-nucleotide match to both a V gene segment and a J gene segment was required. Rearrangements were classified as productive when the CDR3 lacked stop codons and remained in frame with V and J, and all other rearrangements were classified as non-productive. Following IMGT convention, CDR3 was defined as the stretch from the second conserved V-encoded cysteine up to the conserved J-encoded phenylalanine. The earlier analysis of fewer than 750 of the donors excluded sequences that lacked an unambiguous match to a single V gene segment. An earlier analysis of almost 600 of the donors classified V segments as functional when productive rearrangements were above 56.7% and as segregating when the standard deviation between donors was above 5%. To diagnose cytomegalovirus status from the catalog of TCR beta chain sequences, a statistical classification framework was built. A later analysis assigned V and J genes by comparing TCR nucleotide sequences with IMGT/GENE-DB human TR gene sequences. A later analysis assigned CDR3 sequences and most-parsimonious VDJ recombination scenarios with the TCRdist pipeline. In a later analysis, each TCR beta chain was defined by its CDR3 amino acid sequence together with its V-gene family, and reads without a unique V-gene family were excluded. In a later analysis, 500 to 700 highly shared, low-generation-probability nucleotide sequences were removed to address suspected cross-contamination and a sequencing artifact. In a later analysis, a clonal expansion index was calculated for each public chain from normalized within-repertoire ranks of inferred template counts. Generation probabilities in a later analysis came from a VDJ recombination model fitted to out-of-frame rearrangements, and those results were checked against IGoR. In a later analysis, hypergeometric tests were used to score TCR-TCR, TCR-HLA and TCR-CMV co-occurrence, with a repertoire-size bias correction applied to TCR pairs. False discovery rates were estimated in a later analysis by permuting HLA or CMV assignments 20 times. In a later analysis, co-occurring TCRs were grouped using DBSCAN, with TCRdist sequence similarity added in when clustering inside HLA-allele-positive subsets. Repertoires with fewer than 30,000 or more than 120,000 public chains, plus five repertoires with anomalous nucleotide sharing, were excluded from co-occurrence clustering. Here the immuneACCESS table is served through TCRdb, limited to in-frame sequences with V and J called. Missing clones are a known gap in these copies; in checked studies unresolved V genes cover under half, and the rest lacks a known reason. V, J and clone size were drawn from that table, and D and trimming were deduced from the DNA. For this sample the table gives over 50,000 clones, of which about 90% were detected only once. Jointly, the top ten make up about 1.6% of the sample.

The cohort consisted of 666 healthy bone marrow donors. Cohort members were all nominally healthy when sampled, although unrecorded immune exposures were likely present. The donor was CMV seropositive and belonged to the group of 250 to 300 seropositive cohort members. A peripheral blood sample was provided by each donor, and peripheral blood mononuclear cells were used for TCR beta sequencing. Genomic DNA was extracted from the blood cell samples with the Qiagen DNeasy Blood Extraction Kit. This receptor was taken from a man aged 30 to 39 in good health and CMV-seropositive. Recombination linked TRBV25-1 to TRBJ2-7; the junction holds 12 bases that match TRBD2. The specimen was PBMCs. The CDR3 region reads CASSESTSGSDEQYF. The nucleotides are TGTGCCAGTAGTGAATCGACTAGCGGGAGTGACGAGCAGTACTTC.